The table lists the clone carrying this TCR beta chain with a few counts. Its antigen is unidentified. This sample stems from a study of molecular identifiers for immune sequencing clone quantification. Sorted cell numbers of about 20,000 to 1,000,000, with 10%, 30% or 50% RNA, served as input for naive CD8 libraries. Study results and caveats: Jurkat TCR RNA that was spiked in from one cell was reportedly detectable among 950,000 to 1,000,000 naive cells.

MiXCR, applied by TCRdb to the PCR reads, yields one record per CDR3 protein. The repertoire has 35,000 or so distinct CDR3 sequences, about 20% of them found once; the top ten carry roughly 0.99%. Germline loops: CDR1 SGDLS, CDR2 YYNGEE. The V end lost 0 bases, the J end lost 4 bases, and 7 bases lay between the germline ends. The CDR3 totals 14 residues. The specimen sequenced was naive CD8+ T cells from blood, with Jurkat cell RNA spiked in. Sample subset: FACS-sorted CD8+CD4-CCR7+CD45RA+ naive T cells. V gene TRBV9 combines with J gene TRBJ2-2, with D possibly matching TRBD2 (5 bases). The TCR sequence derives from a human donor in good health. Some libraries in this study had Jurkat cell RNA spiked in. This CDR3 is CASSVASFTGELFF. Written as DNA, the CDR3 is TGTGCCAGCAGCGTAGCTAGCTTCACCGGGGAGCTGTTTTTT. Full variable domain (rest looked up from reference TRBV9 and TRBJ2-2): DSGVTQTPKHLITATGQRVTLRCSPRSGDLSVYWYQQSLDQGLQFLIQYYNGEERAKGNILERFSAQQFPDLHSELNLSSLELGDSALYFCASSVASFTGELFFGEGSRLTVL.